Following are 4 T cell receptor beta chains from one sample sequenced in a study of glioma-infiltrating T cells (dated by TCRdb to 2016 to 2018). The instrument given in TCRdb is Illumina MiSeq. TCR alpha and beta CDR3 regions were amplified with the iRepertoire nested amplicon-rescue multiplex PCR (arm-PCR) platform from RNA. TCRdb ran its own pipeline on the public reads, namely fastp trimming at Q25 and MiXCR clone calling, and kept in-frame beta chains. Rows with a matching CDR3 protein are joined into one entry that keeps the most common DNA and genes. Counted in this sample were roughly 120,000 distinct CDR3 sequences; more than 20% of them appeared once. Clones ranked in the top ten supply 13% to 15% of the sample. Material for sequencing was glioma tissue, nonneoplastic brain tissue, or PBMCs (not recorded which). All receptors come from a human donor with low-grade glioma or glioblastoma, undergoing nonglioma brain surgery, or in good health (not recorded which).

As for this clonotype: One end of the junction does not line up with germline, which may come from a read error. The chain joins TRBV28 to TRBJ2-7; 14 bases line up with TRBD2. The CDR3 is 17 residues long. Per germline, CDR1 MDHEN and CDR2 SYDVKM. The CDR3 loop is CASSSPTSGRGSYEKYF. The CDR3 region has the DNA TGTGCCAGCAGCTCCCCGACTAGCGGGAGGGGGTCCTACGAGAAGTACTTC. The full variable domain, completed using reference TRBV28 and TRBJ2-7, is DVKVTQSSRYLVKRTGEKVFLECVQDMDHENMFWYRQDPGLGLRLIYFSYDVKMKEKGDIPEGYSVSREKKERFSLILESASTNQTSMYLCASSSPTSGRGSYEKYFGPGTRLTVT.

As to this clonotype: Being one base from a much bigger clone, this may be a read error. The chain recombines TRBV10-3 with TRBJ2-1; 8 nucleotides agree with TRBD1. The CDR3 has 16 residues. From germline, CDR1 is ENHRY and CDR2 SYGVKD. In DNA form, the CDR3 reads TGTGCCGTCAGTGAGTCGCAGGGGGCAGGAAAAAATGAGCAGTTCTTC. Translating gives CAVSESQGAGKNEQFF.

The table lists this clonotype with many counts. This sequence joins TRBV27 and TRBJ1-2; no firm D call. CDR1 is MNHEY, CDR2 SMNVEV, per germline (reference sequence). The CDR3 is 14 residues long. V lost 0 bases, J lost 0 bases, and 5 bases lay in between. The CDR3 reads CASSLSPANYGYTF. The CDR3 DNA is TGTGCCAGCAGTTTATCCCCAGCTAACTATGGCTACACCTTC.

The CDR3 is CASRLGGRGINNYGYTF. The CDR3 nucleotides are TGTGCCAGCCGATTAGGAGGAAGGGGGATAAATAACTATGGCTACACCTTC. This sequence joins TRBV12-3 or TRBV12-4 and TRBJ1-2; perhaps TRBD1 as D (6 bases). V was trimmed by 8 bases and J by 1 base, leaving 23 bases between them. The CDR3 loop spans 17 amino acids.